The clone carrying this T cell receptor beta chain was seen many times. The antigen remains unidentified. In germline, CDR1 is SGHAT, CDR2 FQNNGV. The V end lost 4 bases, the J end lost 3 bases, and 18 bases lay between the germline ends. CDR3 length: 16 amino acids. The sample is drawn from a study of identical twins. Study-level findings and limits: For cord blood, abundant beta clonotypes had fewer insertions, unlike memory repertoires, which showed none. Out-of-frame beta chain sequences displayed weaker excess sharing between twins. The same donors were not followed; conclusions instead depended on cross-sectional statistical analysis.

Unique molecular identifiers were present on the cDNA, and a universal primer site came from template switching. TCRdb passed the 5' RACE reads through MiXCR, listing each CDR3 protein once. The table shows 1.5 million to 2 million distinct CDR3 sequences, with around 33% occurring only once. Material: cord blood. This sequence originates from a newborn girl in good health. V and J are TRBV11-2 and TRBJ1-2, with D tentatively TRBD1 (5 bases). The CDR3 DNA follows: TGTGCCAGCAGCTCCCTCTCCGGGACTCGCTACTATGGCTACACCTTC. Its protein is CASSSLSGTRYYGYTF.